This TCR beta chain originates from a study of beta chain features in type 1 diabetes. Study findings and constraints: Significant though moderate, a shortening of TCRB CDR3s appeared in all four CD4+ subsets of Type 1 diabetes patients. Patients and controls would share equally any PCR tilt toward shorter templates. For type 1 diabetes patients, VDJ junctions showed fewer insertions and more deletions.

The isolated RNA, all of it, was reverse transcribed, so expressed TCRB transcripts were what got sequenced. Generated by immunoSEQ multiplex PCR, the TCRdb table keeps only in-frame clones and is missing some. The sample includes 430,000 or so clones, 11% of them seen just once. The germline gives CDR1 SGHTA, CDR2 FQGNSA. V trimming: 3 bases; J trimming: 7 bases; junction bases outside the gene matches: 8. The CDR3 has 15 residues. Note on this clone: Its specificity is not known.

Sample: naive CD4+ T cells from blood. This rearrangement joins TRBV7-2 to TRBJ2-1, with 8 nucleotides matching TRBD1. The clonotype originates from a young woman in good health. DNA for the CDR3: TGTGCCAGCAGCTTTTTTGGGACAGGAGGAAATGAGCAGTTCTTC. Translating gives CASSFFGTGGNEQFF. The variable domain in full, with the rest retrieved from reference TRBV7-2 and TRBJ2-1, is GAGVSQSPSNKVTEKGKDVELRCDPISGHTALYWYRQSLGQGLEFLIYFQGNSAPDKSGLPSDRFSAERTGGSVSTLTIQRTQQEDSAVYLCASSFFGTGGNEQFFGPGTRLTVL.